One T cell receptor beta chain is described in this entry. This sample is part of a study of shared clonotypes between healthy human individuals. The protocol was immunoSEQ multiplex PCR, while the TCRdb copy is restricted to in-frame clones and leaves out a portion. Of some 740,000 clones in the sample, 85% to 95% were seen once. Selected positively for CCR7 and CD45RO-negative, naive CD8 cells excluded terminally differentiated effector memory CD45RA+ cells. With V trimmed by 3 bases and J by 5 bases, 10 bases remained unmatched. The CDR3 extends over 15 amino acids. CDR1 and CDR2 from the germline V gene are MNHEY and SMNVEV (reference sequence).

This sequence joins TRBV27 and TRBJ2-7; the match to TRBD1 covers 7 bases. The specimen sequenced was naive CD8+ T cells sorted from blood. The receptor's source is a man under 40 in good health. The CDR3 DNA reads as TGTGCCAGCAGTTTCCTAATTGACAGGGTCAACGAGCAGTACTTC. Translating it yields CASSFLIDRVNEQYF.